The source of this T cell receptor (beta chain) is a study of blood T cell repertoires in COVID-19. For the study at large: Sources were T cells, B-cell-depleted T cells, or PBMCs; the material itself was cDNA or gDNA.

Categorization into cohorts depended on clinical history that participants reported. The assay was immunoSEQ multiplex PCR, and TCRdb's table has in-frame clones only and misses some. Found here are around 180,000 clones, roughly 87% of them singletons; the top ten hold 2% to 2.5%. Germline lookup yields CDR1 MDHEN and CDR2 SYDVKM. This CDR3 is built from 12 residues. J was trimmed by 4 bases and V by 8 bases; bases with no gene match: 2. The sequencing input was PBMCs or T cells enriched from blood (not recorded which). The chain joins TRBV28 to TRBJ1-5, with 7 bases that match TRBD1. The receptor was isolated from a woman aged 35 to 49 with acute COVID-19. The CDR3, as DNA: TGTGCCAGCTGGGACAGTAATCAGCCCCAGCATTTT. Protein: CASWDSNQPQHF.